Sequencing of this TCR beta chain was carried out in a study of blood T cell repertoires in COVID-19. At the level of the study: Samples of COVID-19 (acute and convalescent) were obtained from the United States, Italy and Spain.

Original handling: Quantification of nucleated cells was approximated via reference gene primer amplification. Produced via immunoSEQ multiplex PCR; TCRdb's table is partial and in-frame only. The V and J calls and clone size were taken over from that table, and D and trimming were inferred from the DNA. Altogether some 340,000 clones are present, over 90% being singletons, with the ten largest covering roughly 3.9%. Ages ranged from 18 to 89 years, with residence in under 25 US areas. Categorization into cohorts depended on clinical history that participants reported. After removal of 3 bases from V and 4 bases from J, the junction contained 7 bases not matched to a gene. This CDR3 is built from 15 residues. Germline CDR1 is GTSNPN and CDR2 is SVGIG (reference sequence).

The TCR sequence derives from a young woman who had been exposed to COVID-19. Sample: PBMCs or T cells enriched from blood (not recorded which). The chain joins TRBV30 to TRBJ1-4, with TRBD1 identical over 8 bases. The CDR3 protein is CAWSWAGQDNEKLFF. The CDR3 DNA is TGTGCCTGGAGCTGGGCGGGACAGGATAATGAAAAACTGTTTTTT.